Listed below are T cell receptor beta chains from one sample, sequenced in a study of graft-versus-host responses after intestinal transplantation. These receptors are not linked to any known antigen. Assay: immunoSEQ multiplex PCR; the TCRdb copy retains only in-frame clones and omits some. Of under 95,000 clones listed, 89% are singletons. Sequencing was performed on unstimulated CD8+ T cells sorted from spleen or lymph node cells, taken before intestinal transplant. These receptors came from a human donor who received an intestinal transplant. Both conserved end residues are part of each CDR3. D genes are given only for firm matches. Some rows have no size entry. The others give once, few or many, or a class for an expanded clone.

V: TRBV4-2
size: .
D: TRBD1
J: TRBJ1-2
CDR3: CASSSYRGSSYGYTF
DNA: TGTGCCAGCAGCTCGTACAGGGGGTCTAGCTATGGCTACACCTTC

V: TRBV21-1
size: .
D: .
J: TRBJ2-7
CDR3: CASSKNTNPPYEQYF
DNA: TGTGCCAGCAGCAAGAACACCAACCCCCCCTACGAGCAGTACTTC

V: TRBV19
size: .
D: TRBD1
J: TRBJ2-6
CDR3: CASSIALRGQLNSGANVLTF
DNA: TGTGCCAGTAGTATAGCCCTAAGGGGACAGCTAAATTCTGGGGCCAACGTCCTGACTTTC

V: TRBV15
size: .
D: .
J: TRBJ2-1
CDR3: CATSRGRSSYNEQFF
DNA: TGTGCCACCAGCAGAGGTCGGAGCTCCTACAATGAGCAGTTCTTC

V: TRBV9
size: .
D: .
J: TRBJ2-2
CDR3: CASSVPSGELFF
DNA: TGTGCCAGCAGCGTTCCCTCCGGGGAGCTGTTTTTT

V: TRBV9
size: .
D: TRBD2
J: TRBJ2-1
CDR3: CASSVGAGGNDEQFF
DNA: TGTGCCAGCAGCGTTGGAGCGGGAGGGAATGATGAGCAGTTCTTC

V: TRBV6-5
size: .
D: TRBD1
J: TRBJ2-5
CDR3: CASSYGTGINWETQYF
DNA: TGTGCCAGCAGTTACGGGACAGGGATTAATTGGGAGACCCAGTACTTC

V: TRBV5-1
size: few
D: .
J: TRBJ2-1
CDR3: CASSNVGPYNEQFF
DNA: TGCGCCAGCAGCAATGTCGGTCCCTACAATGAGCAGTTCTTC

V: TRBV7-8
size: .
D: .
J: TRBJ1-4
CDR3: CASSSRVYEKLFF
DNA: TGTGCCAGCAGCTCCAGGGTTTACGAAAAACTGTTTTTT

V: TRBV7-3
size: once
D: TRBD2
J: TRBJ2-1
CDR3: CASSPGGAYNEQFF
DNA: TGTGCCAGCAGCCCCGGGGGGGCGTACAATGAGCAGTTCTTC

V: TRBV6-1
size: .
D: TRBD1
J: TRBJ2-1
CDR3: CASSDFGTGLDNEQFF
DNA: TGTGCCAGCAGTGATTTTGGGACAGGGTTGGACAATGAGCAGTTCTTC

V: TRBV10-3
size: .
D: .
J: TRBJ1-2
CDR3: CAIKRQLYGGYTF
DNA: TGTGCCATCAAGAGACAGTTATACGGGGGCTACACCTTC

V: TRBV5-8
size: .
D: TRBD1
J: TRBJ2-7
CDR3: CASSPGTGEGNEQYF
DNA: TGTGCCAGCAGCCCCGGGACAGGGGAAGGAAACGAGCAGTACTTC

V: TRBV4-1
size: .
D: .
J: TRBJ1-1
CDR3: CASSPTSQRNTEAFF
DNA: TGCGCCAGCAGCCCCACATCACAGAGGAACACTGAAGCTTTCTTT

V: TRBV6-5
size: .
D: .
J: TRBJ2-2
CDR3: CASSYGEGELFF
DNA: TGTGCCAGCAGTTACGGGGAGGGGGAGCTGTTTTTT

V: TRBV27
size: .
D: .
J: TRBJ1-6
CDR3: CASSLVALDSPLHF
DNA: TGTGCCAGCAGTTTGGTTGCACTGGATTCACCCCTCCACTTT

V: TRBV6-5
size: .
D: .
J: TRBJ1-2
CDR3: CASSYNPWTQYGYTF
DNA: TGTGCCAGCAGTTATAATCCTTGGACACAGTATGGCTACACCTTC

V: TRBV29-1
size: .
D: .
J: TRBJ1-1
CDR3: CSVEDTEYTEAFF
DNA: TGCAGCGTTGAAGATACAGAGTACACTGAAGCTTTCTTT

V: TRBV4-2
size: .
D: TRBD2
J: TRBJ2-3
CDR3: CASSQTSGDPDTQYF
DNA: TGTGCCAGCAGCCAGACTAGCGGGGACCCAGATACGCAGTATTTT

V: TRBV11-2
size: once
D: TRBD1
J: TRBJ2-2
CDR3: CASSLATGGVGGELFF
DNA: TGTGCCAGCAGCCTTGCGACAGGGGGCGTTGGCGGGGAGCTGTTTTTT

V: TRBV5-6
size: .
D: TRBD1
J: TRBJ2-5
CDR3: CASSLQGARRETQYF
DNA: TGTGCCAGCAGCTTACAGGGGGCGCGCAGAGAGACCCAGTACTTC

V: TRBV19
size: .
D: .
J: TRBJ1-5
CDR3: CASSSGNQPQHF
DNA: TGTGCCAGTAGTAGCGGGAATCAGCCCCAGCATTTT

V: TRBV5-1
size: .
D: TRBD1
J: TRBJ1-5
CDR3: CASSLTGGDSNQPQHF
DNA: TGCGCCAGCAGCCTAACAGGGGGTGATAGCAATCAGCCCCAGCATTTT

V: TRBV27
size: .
D: .
J: TRBJ2-2
CDR3: CASSFRGFHRTDTGNTGELFF
DNA: TGTGCCAGCAGTTTTCGGGGGTTTCACCGGACGGACACAGGGAACACCGGGGAGCTGTTTTTT

V: TRBV4-2
size: .
D: .
J: TRBJ2-5
CDR3: CASSHVGQTYQETQYF
DNA: TGTGCCAGCAGCCACGTCGGACAGACGTACCAAGAGACCCAGTACTTC

V: TRBV7-6
size: .
D: .
J: TRBJ2-7
CDR3: CASSLEQSYEQYF
DNA: TGTGCCAGCAGCTTAGAACAGTCCTACGAGCAGTACTTC

V: TRBV6-6
size: .
D: .
J: TRBJ2-2
CDR3: CASRPSVRGRTGELFF
DNA: TGTGCCAGCAGACCTAGCGTCCGAGGTCGCACCGGGGAGCTGTTTTTT

V: TRBV28
size: .
D: .
J: TRBJ2-7
CDR3: CASSLAGSIGSEQYF
DNA: TGTGCCAGCAGTTTAGCCGGCTCAATAGGGAGCGAGCAGTACTTC

V: TRBV9
size: .
D: .
J: TRBJ2-3
CDR3: CASSASSGSADTQYF
DNA: TGTGCCAGCAGCGCTAGTTCGGGGAGCGCAGATACGCAGTATTTT

V: TRBV6-6
size: few
D: .
J: TRBJ2-7
CDR3: CASSMDSSSYEQYF
DNA: TGTGCCAGCAGTATGGACAGTAGCTCCTACGAGCAGTACTTC

V: TRBV6-5
size: .
D: .
J: TRBJ2-3
CDR3: CASSWRGTGEQYF
DNA: TGTGCCAGCAGCTGGCGAGGGACTGGGGAGCAGTATTTT

V: TRBV6-5
size: .
D: TRBD2
J: TRBJ2-7
CDR3: CASSYGLAGAYEQYF
DNA: TGTGCCAGCAGTTATGGGCTAGCGGGGGCCTACGAGCAGTACTTC

V: TRBV4-1
size: .
D: .
J: TRBJ2-2
CDR3: CASSQDRNAGELFF
DNA: TGCGCCAGCAGCCAAGATAGAAACGCCGGGGAGCTGTTTTTT

V: TRBV28
size: .
D: .
J: TRBJ2-3
CDR3: CASNTWRASPTDTQYF
DNA: TGTGCCAGCAACACCTGGCGGGCTAGCCCTACAGATACGCAGTATTTT

V: TRBV5-1
size: .
D: .
J: TRBJ1-2
CDR3: CASSVKSTWGTNGFFF
DNA: TGCGCCAGCAGCGTAAAATCCACCTGGGGGACAAATGGCTTCTTCTTC

V: TRBV4-2
size: .
D: .
J: TRBJ2-7
CDR3: CASSQEGGSGSEQYF
DNA: TGTGCCAGCAGCCAAGAGGGGGGTAGCGGAAGTGAGCAGTACTTC

V: TRBV7-9
size: .
D: .
J: TRBJ1-2
CDR3: CASSLGRAPNYGYTF
DNA: TGTGCCAGCAGCTTAGGGCGGGCCCCTAACTATGGCTACACCTTC

V: TRBV5-6
size: .
D: TRBD1
J: TRBJ2-5
CDR3: CASSLNGWQGVRETQYF
DNA: TGTGCCAGCAGCCTAAATGGGTGGCAGGGGGTAAGGGAGACCCAGTACTTC

V: TRBV30
size: .
D: .
J: TRBJ1-1
CDR3: CAWSVRNTEAFF
DNA: TGTGCCTGGAGTGTGCGGAACACTGAAGCTTTCTTT

V: TRBV5-4
size: .
D: TRBD2
J: TRBJ2-5
CDR3: CASSPREGLETQYF
DNA: TGTGCCAGCAGCCCGCGGGAGGGCCTGGAGACCCAGTACTTC

V: TRBV2
size: .
D: .
J: TRBJ1-3
CDR3: CASSLRNTLRSGNTIYF
DNA: TGTGCCAGCAGCTTGAGGAACACCTTGCGTTCCGGAAACACCATATATTTT

V: TRBV30
size: once
D: .
J: TRBJ2-1
CDR3: CAWSDGSSYNEQFF
DNA: TGTGCCTGGAGCGACGGGAGCTCCTACAATGAGCAGTTCTTC

V: TRBV5-4
size: .
D: .
J: TRBJ2-7
CDR3: CASSFGGSYEQYF
DNA: TGTGCCAGCAGCTTCGGGGGTTCCTACGAGCAGTACTTC

V: TRBV27
size: once
D: TRBD1
J: TRBJ1-2
CDR3: CASSPPTGYGYTF
DNA: TGTGCCAGCAGTCCTCCGACAGGGTATGGCTACACCTTC

V: TRBV15
size: .
D: TRBD2
J: TRBJ2-3
CDR3: CATSSLSSGYTDTQYF
DNA: TGTGCCACCAGCAGTTTATCTAGCGGTTACACAGATACGCAGTATTTT

V: TRBV13
size: .
D: .
J: TRBJ2-7
CDR3: CASTDRAYEQYF
DNA: TGTGCCAGCACGGACAGAGCCTACGAGCAGTACTTC